The 19 T cell receptor beta chains below come from one sample, sequenced in a study of shared clonotypes between healthy human individuals. Selected positively for CCR7 and CD45RO-negative, naive CD8 cells excluded terminally differentiated effector memory CD45RA+ cells. Data came from immunoSEQ multiplex PCR; TCRdb stores just in-frame clones and leaves some out. There are about 2.1 million clones in the sample; around 93% occur only once, and over 1.5% lies in the top ten. What was sequenced was naive CD8+ T cells from PBMCs. The receptors originated from a young man in good health. Some clones in this sample may be carry-over from other donors' samples.

There are a few counts of this clone. The same CDR3 can be traced to other DNA sequences in this sample. This rearrangement joins TRBV29-1 to TRBJ2-7, with no clear D. The CDR3 covers 11 residues. V lost 6 bases, J lost 1 base, and 7 bases lay in between. Germline lookup yields CDR1 SQVTM and CDR2 ANQGSEA. For the CDR3, the DNA is TGCAGCGTAGTCGATTCCTACGAGCAGTACTTC. Translating gives CSVVDSYEQYF.

The rearrangement links TRBV27 to TRBJ2-7; D is tentatively TRBD1 or TRBD2 (7 bases each). CDR3 length: 14 residues. Between the trimmed V and J ends, which lost 7 bases and 6 bases, there was a span of 19 bases. CDR1 and CDR2 from the germline V gene are MNHEY and SMNVEV (reference sequence). The CDR3 nucleotides are TGTGCCAGCACCAGACAGGGAGCGGGGCTCGAGCAGTACTTC. Translated: CASTRQGAGLEQYF.

V and J are TRBV6-5 and TRBJ2-2, with unresolved D. Germline V gives CDR1 MNHEY, CDR2 SVGAGI. The CDR3 extends over 15 amino acids. V dropped 1 base and J dropped 5 bases, with 11 bases sitting between them. The CDR3 sequence is CASSYFGDRTGELFF. The DNA of the CDR3 is TGTGCCAGCAGTTACTTCGGAGATCGGACCGGGGAGCTGTTTTTT.

The gene calls are TRBV10-1 and TRBJ2-3, with unresolved D. The V end was cut by 6 bases, the J end by 6 bases, with 13 bases between. The germline gives CDR1 WNHNN, CDR2 SYGVQD (reference sequence). The CDR3 length is 13 residues. CDR3 sequence (DNA): TGCGCCAGCAGCCAGCACCCGTCTGATACGCAGTATTTT. This translates into CASSQHPSDTQYF.

This clone has only a few counts. The V gene is TRBV5-1, the J gene TRBJ1-1, with 9 nucleotides matching TRBD1. Unmatched junction bases numbered 13, after V lost 7 bases and J lost 6 bases. Looked up from germline, CDR1 is SGHRS and CDR2 is YFSETQ. The CDR3 spans 15 residues. CDR3 sequence (DNA): TGCGCCAGCGCCCGGACGGGACAGGGTTTCCCTGAAGCTTTCTTT. Protein sequence: CASARTGQGFPEAFF. The full variable domain, rest sourced from reference TRBV5-1 and TRBJ1-1, is KAGVTQTPRYLIKTRGQQVTLSCSPISGHRSVSWYQQTPGQGLQFLFEYFSETQRNKGNFPGRFSGRQFSNSRSEMNVSTLELGDSALYLCASARTGQGFPEAFFGQGTRLTVV.

The V gene is TRBV6-6, the J gene TRBJ2-1; D uncertain. The CDR3 spans 16 residues. V lost 2 bases and J 0 bases, leaving 11 bases between the germline ends. Per germline, CDR1 MNHNY and CDR2 SVGAGI (reference sequence). The CDR3 DNA reads TGTGCCAGCAGTTACGTCGTCTCGAGCTCCTACAATGAGCAGTTCTTC. Its translation: CASSYVVSSSYNEQFF.

The genes are TRBV7-9 and TRBJ1-6; D is ambiguous. There are 16 residues in the CDR3. CDR1 SEHNR and CDR2 FQNEAQ come from the germline V gene (reference sequence). Trimming stripped 5 bases from V and 5 bases from J, with 16 bases between. Here the CDR3 DNA reads TGTGCCAGCAGCCCAGGACTGATGGTTCATAATTCACCCCTCCACTTT. It is translated as CASSPGLMVHNSPLHF.

For this clone: This sample includes further DNA sequences coding for the same CDR3. CDR3 DNA: TGCGCCAGCAGCTTAACAGGGAGGGAAGCTTTCTTT. It is translated as CASSLTGREAFF. The chain uses TRBV5-1 and TRBJ1-1; the D gene is possibly TRBD1 (6 bases). Germline-derived CDR1 and CDR2 are SGHRS and YFSETQ. V was trimmed by 2 bases and J by 8 bases, leaving 10 bases between them. This CDR3 is 12 amino acids long.

J is TRBJ2-2 and V is TRBV28; TRBD2 matches at 15 bases. The trim removed 4 bases at V and 9 bases at J, leaving 6 bases unmatched. The CDR3 has 16 residues. Germline V gene data show CDR1 as MDHEN and CDR2 as SYDVKM. The DNA for the CDR3 is TGTGCCAGCAGTTACGGACTAGCGGGAGGGCCTTGGGAGCTGTTTTTT. Its translation: CASSYGLAGGPWELFF.

V gene TRBV6-1 combines with J gene TRBJ1-4; 8 nucleotides match TRBD1. The germline V gene has CDR1 MNHNS and CDR2 SASEGT. V trimming: 5 bases; J trimming: 7 bases; junction bases outside the gene matches: 3. The CDR3 extends over 13 amino acids. The CDR3 DNA follows: TGTGCCAGCAGTCAGGGGGCGGGTGAAAAACTGTTTTTT. This gives the protein CASSQGAGEKLFF.

The rearrangement joins TRBV27 to TRBJ2-1; TRBD1 matches 9 bases. V trimming: 0 bases; J trimming: 9 bases; junction bases outside the gene matches: 6. The CDR3 runs 15 residues. The germline V gene has CDR1 MNHEY and CDR2 SMNVEV (reference sequence). Written as DNA, the CDR3 is TGTGCCAGCAGTTTATCGGGGACAGGGAGAGGTGAGCAGTTCTTC. Translation gives CASSLSGTGRGEQFF.

The J gene is TRBJ1-5, the V gene TRBV6-6; D is unclear. Trimming took off 6 bases at V and 7 bases at J, with 16 bases between the two ends. This CDR3 has 14 residues. The germline gives CDR1 MNHNY, CDR2 SVGAGI (reference sequence). In DNA, the CDR3 is TGTGCCAGCAGCGACGCCACAGCCACACAGCCCCAGCATTTT. Translated: CASSDATATQPQHF.

This chain uses TRBV9 with TRBJ1-1; TRBD1 might be the D (5 bases). V shed 0 bases and J shed 9 bases, with 15 bases lying between them. Germline CDR1 reads SGDLS; CDR2 reads YYNGEE. The CDR3 is made up of 14 amino acids. This CDR3 is CASSVEGRTGQAFF. CDR3 DNA sequence: TGTGCCAGCAGCGTAGAGGGGAGGACGGGACAAGCTTTCTTT.

This clone was observed once. The chain combines TRBV4-1 with TRBJ2-1, with no clear D. Germline V gives CDR1 MGHRA, CDR2 YSYEKL. The CDR3 contains 13 residues. Trimming took off 1 base at V and 9 bases at J, with 10 bases between the two ends. In DNA, the CDR3 is TGCGCCAGCAGCCAAGGGACGTATGCTGAGCAGTTCTTC. It specifies CASSQGTYAEQFF.

The chain carries TRBV9 and TRBJ2-7; weak D call: TRBD1 (6 bases). The V gene's germline CDR1 is SGDLS and CDR2 YYNGEE. The CDR3 runs 16 residues. V shed 0 bases and J shed 0 bases, with 13 bases lying between them. In nucleotides, the CDR3 is TGTGCCAGCAGCGTAGCGTGGACAGTATCCTCCTACGAGCAGTACTTC. Its protein is CASSVAWTVSSYEQYF. The complete variable domain, with remaining parts taken from reference TRBV9 and TRBJ2-7, reads DSGVTQTPKHLITATGQRVTLRCSPRSGDLSVYWYQQSLDQGLQFLIQYYNGEERAKGNILERFSAQQFPDLHSELNLSSLELGDSALYFCASSVAWTVSSYEQYFGPGTRLTVT.

J is TRBJ2-7 and V is TRBV25-1, with no clear D. Trimming took 10 bases from V and 2 from J, leaving 12 bases between them. The CDR3 length is 12 residues. Germline CDR1 is MGHDK and CDR2 is SYGVNS. DNA of the CDR3: TGTGCCACCGATGACGGAGCCTACGAGCAGTACTTC. It is translated as CATDDGAYEQYF.

The J gene is TRBJ2-1, the V gene TRBV9; TRBD1 or TRBD2 may be the D gene (5 bases each). Per the germline V gene, CDR1 is SGDLS and CDR2 is YYNGEE. V shed 3 bases and J shed 3 bases, with 13 bases lying between them. This CDR3 spans 15 amino acids. The CDR3 loop reads CASSAGTAGYNEQFF. The CDR3 DNA reads as TGTGCCAGCAGCGCCGGGACGGCCGGCTACAATGAGCAGTTCTTC. Together with reference TRBV9 and TRBJ2-1, the CDR3 gives the full variable domain: DSGVTQTPKHLITATGQRVTLRCSPRSGDLSVYWYQQSLDQGLQFLIQYYNGEERAKGNILERFSAQQFPDLHSELNLSSLELGDSALYFCASSAGTAGYNEQFFGPGTRLTVL.

This clone was counted a single time. The V call is TRBV15, the J call TRBJ2-1; D gene unclear. The length of the CDR3 is 14 residues. Germline V gene sequence: CDR1 LNHNV, CDR2 YYDKDF (reference sequence). V lost 0 bases and J lost 7, with 10 bases in between. This CDR3 is CATSRDQMGNEQFF. In DNA form, the CDR3 reads TGTGCCACCAGCAGAGATCAGATGGGGAATGAGCAGTTCTTC.

This rearrangement joins TRBV28 to TRBJ2-1; D is uncertain. V was trimmed by 5 bases and J by 4 bases, leaving 9 bases between them. The CDR3 contains 13 residues. From germline, CDR1 is MDHEN and CDR2 SYDVKM. CDR3 protein: CASSLEVYNEQFF. The CDR3, as DNA: TGTGCCAGCAGTCTAGAGGTTTACAATGAGCAGTTCTTC.